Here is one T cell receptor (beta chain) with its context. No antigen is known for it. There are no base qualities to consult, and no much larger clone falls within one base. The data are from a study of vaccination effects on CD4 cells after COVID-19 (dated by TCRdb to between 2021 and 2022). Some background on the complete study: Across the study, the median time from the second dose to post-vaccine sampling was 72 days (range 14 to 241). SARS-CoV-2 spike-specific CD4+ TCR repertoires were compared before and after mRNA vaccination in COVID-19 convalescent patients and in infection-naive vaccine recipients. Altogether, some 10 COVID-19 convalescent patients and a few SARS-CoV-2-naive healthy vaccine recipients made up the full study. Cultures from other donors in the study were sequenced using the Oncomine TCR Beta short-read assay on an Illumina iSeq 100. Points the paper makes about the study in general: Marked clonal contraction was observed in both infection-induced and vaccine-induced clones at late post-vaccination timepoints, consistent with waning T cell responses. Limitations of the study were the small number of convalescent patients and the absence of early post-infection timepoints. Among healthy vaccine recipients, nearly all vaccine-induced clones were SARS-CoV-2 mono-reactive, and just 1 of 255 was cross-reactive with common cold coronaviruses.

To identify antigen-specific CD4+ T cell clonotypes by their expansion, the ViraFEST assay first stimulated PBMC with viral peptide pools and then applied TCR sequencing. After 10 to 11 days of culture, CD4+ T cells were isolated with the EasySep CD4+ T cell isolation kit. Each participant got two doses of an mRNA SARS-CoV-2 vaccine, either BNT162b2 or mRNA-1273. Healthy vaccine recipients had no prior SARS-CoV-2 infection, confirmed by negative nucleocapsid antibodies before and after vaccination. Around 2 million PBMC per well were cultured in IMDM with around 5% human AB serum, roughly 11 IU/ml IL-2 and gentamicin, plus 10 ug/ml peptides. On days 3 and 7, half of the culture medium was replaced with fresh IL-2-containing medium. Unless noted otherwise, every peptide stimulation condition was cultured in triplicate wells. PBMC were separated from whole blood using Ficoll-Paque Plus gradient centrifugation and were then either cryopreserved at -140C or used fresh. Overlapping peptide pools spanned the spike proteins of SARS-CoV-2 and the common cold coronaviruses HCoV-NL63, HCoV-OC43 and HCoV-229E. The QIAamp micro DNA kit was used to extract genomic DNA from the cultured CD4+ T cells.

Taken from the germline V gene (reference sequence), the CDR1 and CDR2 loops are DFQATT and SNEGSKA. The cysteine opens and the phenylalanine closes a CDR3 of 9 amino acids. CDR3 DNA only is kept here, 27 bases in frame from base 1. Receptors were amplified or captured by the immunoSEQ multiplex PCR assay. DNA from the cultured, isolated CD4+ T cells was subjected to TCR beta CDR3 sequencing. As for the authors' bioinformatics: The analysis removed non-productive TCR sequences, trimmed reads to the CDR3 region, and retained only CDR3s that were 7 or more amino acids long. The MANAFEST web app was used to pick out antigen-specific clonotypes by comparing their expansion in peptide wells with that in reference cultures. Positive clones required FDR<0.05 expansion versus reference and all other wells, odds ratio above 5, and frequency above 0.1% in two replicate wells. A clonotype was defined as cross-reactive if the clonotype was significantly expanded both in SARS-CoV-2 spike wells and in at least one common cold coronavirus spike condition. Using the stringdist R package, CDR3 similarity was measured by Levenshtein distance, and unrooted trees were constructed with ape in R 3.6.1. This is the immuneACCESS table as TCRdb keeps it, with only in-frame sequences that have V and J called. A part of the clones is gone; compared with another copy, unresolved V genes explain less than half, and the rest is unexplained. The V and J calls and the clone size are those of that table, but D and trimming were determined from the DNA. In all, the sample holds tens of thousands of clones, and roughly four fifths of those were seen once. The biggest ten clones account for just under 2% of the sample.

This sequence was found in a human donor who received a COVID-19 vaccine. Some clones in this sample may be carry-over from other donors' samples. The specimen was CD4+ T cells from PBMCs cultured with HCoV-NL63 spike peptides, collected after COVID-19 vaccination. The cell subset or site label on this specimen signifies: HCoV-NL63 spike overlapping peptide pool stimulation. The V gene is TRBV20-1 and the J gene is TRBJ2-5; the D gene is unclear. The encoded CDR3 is CSVGETQYF. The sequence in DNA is TGCTCAGTAGGCGAGACCCAGTACTTC.